The 14 T cell receptor beta chains reported below all come from one sample, sequenced in a study of identical twins. From the 5' RACE reads, TCRdb called clonotypes with MiXCR, one entry per CDR3 protein. The sample yields some 240,000 distinct CDR3 sequences, approximately 10% seen once. Sequencing used memory T cells sorted from blood. These receptors all stem from a man in his forties or fifties in good health.

This clonotype was found many times. The genes are TRBV7-2 and TRBJ2-1; 7 nucleotides agree with TRBD2. CDR1 is SGHTA, CDR2 FQGNSA, per germline. After removal of 4 bases from V and 10 bases from J, the junction contained 7 bases not matched to a gene. This CDR3 has 13 residues. CDR3 sequence reads: CASSSLAGLEQFF. The CDR3 nucleotides are TGTGCCAGCAGCTCCCTCGCGGGACTAGAGCAGTTCTTC.

The J gene is TRBJ2-3, the V gene TRBV7-2; the D gene is possibly TRBD2 (5 bases). Looked up from germline, CDR1 is SGHTA and CDR2 is FQGNSA. This CDR3 spans 13 amino acids. Trimming removed 3 bases at V and 6 bases at J, with 10 bases between. CDR3 coding DNA: TGTGCCAGCAGCTTCAGCGGCTGTGATACGCAGTATTTT. It specifies CASSFSGCDTQYF.

CDR3 DNA sequence: TGTGCCAGCAGCTTGGGGGACAGGAGCTCCTACGAGCAGTACTTC. This translates into CASSLGDRSSYEQYF. The chain recombines TRBV7-9 with TRBJ2-7, with TRBD1 matching over 8 bases. V lost 3 bases, J lost 0 bases, and 4 bases stayed unmatched. Per the germline V gene, CDR1 is SEHNR and CDR2 is FQNEAQ (reference sequence). The CDR3 loop spans 15 amino acids.

CDR3 in amino acids: CASSYGGRPDNEQFF. The DNA of the CDR3 is TGTGCCAGCAGTTACGGGGGGCGCCCCGACAATGAGCAGTTCTTC. V and J are TRBV27 and TRBJ2-1; TRBD2 is a possible D gene (7 bases). Trimming left V 4 bases short and J 5 bases short, with 15 bases between. CDR1 and CDR2 (germline): MNHEY, SMNVEV (reference sequence). The CDR3 has 15 amino acids.

Concerning this clonotype: A much larger clone is a single base away; this may be a read error. Since the CDR3 does not end with the conserved phenylalanine or tryptophan, this likely comes from a read error. The DNA is omitted, as the CDR3 cannot be located on it reliably, and the CDR3 follows TCRdb's listing. The V and J genes are TRBV1 and TRBJ1-1; TRBD1 is the table's D call and was not checked against the DNA. TRBV1 corresponds to a pseudogene. The CDR3 numbers 19 amino acids, ends counted. CDR3 region: CASSPQDRVVVSMNTEAFI.

This clonotype was seen at least ten times. CDR3 coding DNA: TGTGCCAGCAGCAAAGTCCAGGGGGATCGACGGGACAGGGGGTGGTACGAGCAGTACTTC. Translated, it gives CASSKVQGDRRDRGWYEQYF. The J gene is TRBJ2-7, the V gene TRBV21-1; the D call of TRBD1 is as the table states it, not checked on the DNA. TRBV21-1 counts as a pseudogene. This CDR3 spans 20 amino acids.

In this sample, this clonotype turned up a few times. The chain's CDR3 is CAGSKTSGTSYNEQFF. In DNA, the CDR3 is TGTGCCGGATCGAAGACTAGCGGGACCTCCTACAATGAGCAGTTCTTC. The chain links TRBV18 to TRBJ2-1; TRBD2 matches at 11 bases. The J segment lost 0 bases and the V segment lost 11 bases, leaving 9 bases of the junction unmatched. CDR3 length: 16 residues. Germline CDR1 reads KGHSH; CDR2 reads LQKENI.

In this sample, this clonotype turned up many times. The J gene is TRBJ2-7, the V gene TRBV11-2; D gene ambiguous. Per the germline V gene, CDR1 is SGHAT and CDR2 is FQNNGV. Trimming left V 5 bases short and J 1 base short, with 18 bases between. This CDR3 region has 16 residues. CDR3 loop: CASSPVEKKRSYEQYF. DNA of the CDR3: TGTGCCAGCAGCCCCGTCGAAAAGAAGAGGTCCTACGAGCAGTACTTC.

This clonotype has only a few counts. The rearrangement links TRBV18 to TRBJ2-4; perhaps D is TRBD1 or TRBD2 (6 bases each). Germline CDR1 reads KGHSH; CDR2 reads LQKENI. Trimming cost V 2 bases and J 6 bases, with 20 bases left between them. The CDR3 totals 17 residues. CDR3 in amino acids: CASSPSGGLTRGNIQYF. The CDR3, as DNA: TGTGCCAGCTCACCATCCGGGGGCCTTACAAGGGGAAACATTCAGTACTTC. Complete variable domain (other parts from reference TRBV18 and TRBJ2-4): NAGVMQNPRHLVRRRGQEARLRCSPMKGHSHVYWYRQLPEEGLKFMVYLQKENIIDESGMPKERFSAEFPKEGPSILRIQQVVRGDSAAYFCASSPSGGLTRGNIQYFGAGTRLSVL.

This clonotype was observed at least ten times. The CDR3 here is CASSLAVPQGEQYF. As DNA, the CDR3 is TGTGCCAGCAGCTTAGCGGTCCCTCAAGGAGAGCAGTACTTC. This chain connects TRBV7-2 to TRBJ2-7; D remains ambiguous. Deletions cut 0 bases from V and 7 bases from J, with 13 bases between. Germline CDR1 reads SGHTA; CDR2 reads FQGNSA. This CDR3 comprises 14 residues.

V is TRBV6-1 and J is TRBJ2-7; 10 nucleotides match TRBD2. Trimming at V came to 6 bases and at J to 1 base, leaving 3 bases not matched to a gene. In germline, CDR1 is MNHNS, CDR2 SASEGT. This CDR3 is built from 14 residues. CDR3 DNA: TGTGCCAGCAGCGCACTAGCGGGGTCCTACGAGCAGTACTTC. Translating gives CASSALAGSYEQYF.

This clonotype showed up just a few times. The V call is TRBV2, the J call TRBJ2-1, with no clear D. The CDR3 totals 12 residues. Trimming took off 7 bases at V and 4 bases at J, with 8 bases between the two ends. CDR1 and CDR2 from the germline V gene are SNHLY and FYNNEI. The CDR3 spells CASTGGYNEQFF. The CDR3 nucleotides are TGTGCCAGCACGGGCGGTTACAATGAGCAGTTCTTC.

This chain joins TRBV5-1 and TRBJ2-3; 10 bases line up with TRBD1. CDR3 length: 16 residues. Germline CDR1 reads SGHRS; CDR2 reads YFSETQ. V was pared by 4 bases and J by 1 base, with 6 bases of the junction left unmatched. CDR3 loop: CASSAGTGAGTDTQYF. For the CDR3, the DNA is TGCGCCAGCAGCGCTGGGACAGGGGCCGGCACAGATACGCAGTATTTT. Looking up the rest from reference TRBV5-1 and TRBJ2-3 gives the full variable domain: KAGVTQTPRYLIKTRGQQVTLSCSPISGHRSVSWYQQTPGQGLQFLFEYFSETQRNKGNFPGRFSGRQFSNSRSEMNVSTLELGDSALYLCASSAGTGAGTDTQYFGPGTRLTVL.

The chain is built from TRBV18 and TRBJ2-5; possibly TRBD2 for D (5 bases). Trimming took 3 bases from V and 5 from J, leaving 10 bases between them. Germline values: CDR1 KGHSH, CDR2 LQKENI. This CDR3 comprises 13 residues. CDR3 sequence: CASSPREGETQYF. The CDR3 DNA sequence: TGTGCCAGCTCACCCCGAGAGGGTGAGACCCAGTACTTC.